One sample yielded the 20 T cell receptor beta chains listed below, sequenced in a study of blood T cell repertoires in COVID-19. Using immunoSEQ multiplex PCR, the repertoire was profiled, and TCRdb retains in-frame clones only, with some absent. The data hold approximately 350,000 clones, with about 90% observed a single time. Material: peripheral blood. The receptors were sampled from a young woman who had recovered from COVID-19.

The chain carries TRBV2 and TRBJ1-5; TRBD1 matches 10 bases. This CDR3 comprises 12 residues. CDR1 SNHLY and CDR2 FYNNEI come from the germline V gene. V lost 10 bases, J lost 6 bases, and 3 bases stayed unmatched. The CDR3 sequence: CATGQGVQPQHF. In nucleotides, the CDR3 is TGTGCCACCGGACAGGGGGTTCAGCCCCAGCATTTT. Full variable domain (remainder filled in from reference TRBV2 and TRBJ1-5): EPEVTQTPSHQVTQMGQEVILRCVPISNHLYFYWYRQILGQKVEFLVSFYNNEISEKSEIFDDQFSVERPDGSNFTLKIRSTKLEDSAMYFCATGQGVQPQHFGDGTRLSIL.

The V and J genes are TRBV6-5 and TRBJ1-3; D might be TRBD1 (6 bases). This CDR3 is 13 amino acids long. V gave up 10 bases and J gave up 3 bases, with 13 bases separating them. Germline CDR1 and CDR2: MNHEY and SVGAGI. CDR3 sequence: CATGEGSGNTIYF. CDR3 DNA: TGTGCCACAGGGGAGGGGAGTGGAAACACCATATATTTT.

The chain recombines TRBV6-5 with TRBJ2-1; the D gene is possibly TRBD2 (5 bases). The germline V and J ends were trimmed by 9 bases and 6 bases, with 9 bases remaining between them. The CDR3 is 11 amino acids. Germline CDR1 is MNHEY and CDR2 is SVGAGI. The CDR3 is CASGSFNEQFF. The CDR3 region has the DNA TGTGCCAGTGGGAGCTTCAATGAGCAGTTCTTC.

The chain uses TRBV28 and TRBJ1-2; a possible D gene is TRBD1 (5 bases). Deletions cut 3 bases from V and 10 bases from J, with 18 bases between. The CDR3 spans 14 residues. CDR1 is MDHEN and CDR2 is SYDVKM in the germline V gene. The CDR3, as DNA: TGTGCCAGCAGTTTGCCGGGGGTTTTTTGGTTCTACACCTTC. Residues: CASSLPGVFWFYTF.

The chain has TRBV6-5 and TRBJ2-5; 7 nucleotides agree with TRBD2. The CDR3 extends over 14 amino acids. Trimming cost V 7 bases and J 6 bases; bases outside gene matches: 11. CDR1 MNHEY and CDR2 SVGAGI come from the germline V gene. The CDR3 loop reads CASMREGHWQTQYF. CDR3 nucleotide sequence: TGTGCCAGCATGAGGGAGGGCCATTGGCAGACCCAGTACTTC.

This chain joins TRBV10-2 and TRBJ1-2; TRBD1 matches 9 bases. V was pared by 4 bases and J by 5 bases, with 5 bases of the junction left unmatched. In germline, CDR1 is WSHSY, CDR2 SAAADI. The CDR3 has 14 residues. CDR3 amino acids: CASSGTGGAYGYTF. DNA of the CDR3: TGCGCCAGCAGTGGTACAGGGGGCGCTTATGGCTACACCTTC.

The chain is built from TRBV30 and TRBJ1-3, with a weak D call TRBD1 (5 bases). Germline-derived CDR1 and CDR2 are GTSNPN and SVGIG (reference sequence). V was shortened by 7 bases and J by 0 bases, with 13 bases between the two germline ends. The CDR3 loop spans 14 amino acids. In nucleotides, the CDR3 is TGTGCCTTTTCTCGACAGAGCTCTGGAAACACCATATATTTT. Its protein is CAFSRQSSGNTIYF.

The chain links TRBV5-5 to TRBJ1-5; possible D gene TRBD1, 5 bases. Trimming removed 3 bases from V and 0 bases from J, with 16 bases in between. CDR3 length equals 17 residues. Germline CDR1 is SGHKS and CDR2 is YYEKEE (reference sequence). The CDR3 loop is CASSSGHNRNSNQPQHF. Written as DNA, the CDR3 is TGTGCCAGCAGCTCGGGCCATAACAGGAATAGCAATCAGCCCCAGCATTTT.

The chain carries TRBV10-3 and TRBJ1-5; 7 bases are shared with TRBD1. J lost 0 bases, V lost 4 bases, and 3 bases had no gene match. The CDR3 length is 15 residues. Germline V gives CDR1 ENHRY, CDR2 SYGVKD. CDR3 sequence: CAISATGDSNQPQHF. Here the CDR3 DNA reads TGTGCCATCAGTGCCACAGGGGATAGCAATCAGCCCCAGCATTTT.

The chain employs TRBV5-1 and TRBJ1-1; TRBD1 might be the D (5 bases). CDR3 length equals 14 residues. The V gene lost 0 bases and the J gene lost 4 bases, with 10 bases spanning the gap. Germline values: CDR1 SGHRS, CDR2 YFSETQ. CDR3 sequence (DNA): TGCGCCAGCAGCTTGGCGCCAGGGCTCACTGAAGCTTTCTTT. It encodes CASSLAPGLTEAFF.

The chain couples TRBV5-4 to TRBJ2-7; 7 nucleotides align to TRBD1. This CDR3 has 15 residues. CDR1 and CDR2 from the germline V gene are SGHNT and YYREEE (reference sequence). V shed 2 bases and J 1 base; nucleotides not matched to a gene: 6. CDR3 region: CASSFDRELSYEQYV. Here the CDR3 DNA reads TGTGCCAGCAGCTTTGACAGGGAATTATCCTACGAGCAGTACGTC.

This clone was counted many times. CDR3 region: CASRMTSGRRGETQYF. For the CDR3, the DNA is TGTGCCAGCAGGATGACTAGCGGGAGGCGTGGGGAGACCCAGTACTTC. This chain connects TRBV7-2 to TRBJ2-5; 13 bases are shared with TRBD2. Germline-derived CDR1 and CDR2 are SGHTA and FQGNSA. The trim removed 6 bases at V and 5 bases at J, leaving 9 bases unmatched. This CDR3 has 16 residues.

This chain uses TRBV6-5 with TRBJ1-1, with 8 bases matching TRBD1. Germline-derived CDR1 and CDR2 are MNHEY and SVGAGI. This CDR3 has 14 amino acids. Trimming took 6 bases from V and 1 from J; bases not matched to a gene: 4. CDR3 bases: TGTGCCAGCAGGACAGGGGCTAGGAACACTGAAGCTTTCTTT. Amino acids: CASRTGARNTEAFF.

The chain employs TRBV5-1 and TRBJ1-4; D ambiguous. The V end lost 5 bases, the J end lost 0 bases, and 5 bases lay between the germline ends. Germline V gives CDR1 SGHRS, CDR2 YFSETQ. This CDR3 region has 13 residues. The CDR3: CASSYATNEKLFF. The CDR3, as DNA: TGCGCCAGCAGTTATGCAACTAATGAAAAACTGTTTTTT. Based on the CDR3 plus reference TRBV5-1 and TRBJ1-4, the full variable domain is KAGVTQTPRYLIKTRGQQVTLSCSPISGHRSVSWYQQTPGQGLQFLFEYFSETQRNKGNFPGRFSGRQFSNSRSEMNVSTLELGDSALYLCASSYATNEKLFFGSGTQLSVL.

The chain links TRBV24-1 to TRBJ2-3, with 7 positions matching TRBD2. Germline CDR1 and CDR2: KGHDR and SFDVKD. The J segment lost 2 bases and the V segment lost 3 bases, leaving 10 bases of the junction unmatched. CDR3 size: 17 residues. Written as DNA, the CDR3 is TGTGCCACCAGTGATCCTGGGGAGGGAGGTATCACAGATACGCAGTATTTT. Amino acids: CATSDPGEGGITDTQYF.

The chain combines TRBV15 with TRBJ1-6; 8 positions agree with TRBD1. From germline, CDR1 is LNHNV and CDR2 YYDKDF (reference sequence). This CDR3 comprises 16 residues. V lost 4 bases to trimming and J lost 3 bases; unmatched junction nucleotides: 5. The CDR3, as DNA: TGTGCCACCAGCATCAGGGGGCATCTCTATAATTCACCCCTCCACTTT. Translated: CATSIRGHLYNSPLHF. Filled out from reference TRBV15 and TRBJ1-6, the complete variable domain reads DAMVIQNPRYQVTQFGKPVTLSCSQTLNHNVMYWYQQKSSQAPKLLFHYYDKDFNNEADTPDNFQSRRPNTSFCFLDIRSPGLGDTAMYLCATSIRGHLYNSPLHFGNGTRLTVT.

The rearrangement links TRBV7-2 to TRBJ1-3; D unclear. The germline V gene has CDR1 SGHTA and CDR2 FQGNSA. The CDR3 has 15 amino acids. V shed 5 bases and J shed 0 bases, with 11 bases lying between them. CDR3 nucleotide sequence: TGTGCCAGCAGCCCCAGGCGAAGCTCTGGAAACACCATATATTTT. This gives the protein CASSPRRSSGNTIYF.

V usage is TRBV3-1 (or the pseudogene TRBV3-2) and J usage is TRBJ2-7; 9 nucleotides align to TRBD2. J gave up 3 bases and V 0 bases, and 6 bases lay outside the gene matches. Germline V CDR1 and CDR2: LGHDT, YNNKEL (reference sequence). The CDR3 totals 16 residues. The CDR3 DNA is TGTGCCAGCAGCCAAGATCGGCGGGAGGGAGACTACGAGCAGTACGTC. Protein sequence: CASSQDRREGDYEQYV.

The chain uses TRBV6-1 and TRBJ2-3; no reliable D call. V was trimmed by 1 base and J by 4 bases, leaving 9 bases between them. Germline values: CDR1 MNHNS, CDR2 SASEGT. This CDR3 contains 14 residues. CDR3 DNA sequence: TGTGCCAGCAGTGAAGGTCCGGTGGCAGATACGCAGTATTTT. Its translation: CASSEGPVADTQYF.

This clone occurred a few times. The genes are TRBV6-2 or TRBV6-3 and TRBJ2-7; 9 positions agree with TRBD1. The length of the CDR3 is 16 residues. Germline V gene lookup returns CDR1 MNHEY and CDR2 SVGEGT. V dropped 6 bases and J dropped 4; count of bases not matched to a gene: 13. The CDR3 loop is CASSSWGDRASYEQYV. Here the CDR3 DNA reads TGTGCCAGCAGCTCATGGGGGGACAGGGCCTCTTACGAGCAGTACGTC.